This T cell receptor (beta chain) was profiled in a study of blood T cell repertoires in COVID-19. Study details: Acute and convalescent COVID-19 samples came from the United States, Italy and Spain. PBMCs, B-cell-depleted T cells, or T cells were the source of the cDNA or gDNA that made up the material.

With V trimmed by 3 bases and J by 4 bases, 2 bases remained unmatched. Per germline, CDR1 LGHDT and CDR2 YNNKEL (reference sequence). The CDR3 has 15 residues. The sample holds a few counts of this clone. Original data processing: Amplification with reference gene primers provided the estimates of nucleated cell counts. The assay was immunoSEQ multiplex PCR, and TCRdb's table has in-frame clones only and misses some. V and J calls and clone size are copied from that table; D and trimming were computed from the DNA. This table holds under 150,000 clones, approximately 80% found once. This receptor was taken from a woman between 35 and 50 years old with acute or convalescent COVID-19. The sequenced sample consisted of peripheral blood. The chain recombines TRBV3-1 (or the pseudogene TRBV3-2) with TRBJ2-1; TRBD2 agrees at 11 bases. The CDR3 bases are TGTGCCAGCAGCCAGGGACTAGCGGTTTACAATGAGCAGTTCTTC. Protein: CASSQGLAVYNEQFF.